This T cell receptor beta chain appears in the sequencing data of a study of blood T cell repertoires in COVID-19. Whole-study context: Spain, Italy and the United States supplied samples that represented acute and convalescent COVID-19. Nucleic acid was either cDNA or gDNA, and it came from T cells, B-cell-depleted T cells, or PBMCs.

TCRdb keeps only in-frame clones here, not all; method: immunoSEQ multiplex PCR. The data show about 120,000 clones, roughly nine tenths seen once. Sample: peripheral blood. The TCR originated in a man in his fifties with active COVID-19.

DNA of the CDR3: TGTGCCAGCAGTTCCCGGGACAGGGGCAACAATGAGCAGTTCTTC. Translating gives CASSSRDRGNNEQFF. The J gene is TRBJ2-1, the V gene TRBV6-5, with 10 bases lining up with TRBD1. After removal of 4 bases from V and 5 bases from J, the junction contained 5 bases not matched to a gene. The CDR3 has 15 amino acids. In germline, CDR1 is MNHEY, CDR2 SVGAGI.